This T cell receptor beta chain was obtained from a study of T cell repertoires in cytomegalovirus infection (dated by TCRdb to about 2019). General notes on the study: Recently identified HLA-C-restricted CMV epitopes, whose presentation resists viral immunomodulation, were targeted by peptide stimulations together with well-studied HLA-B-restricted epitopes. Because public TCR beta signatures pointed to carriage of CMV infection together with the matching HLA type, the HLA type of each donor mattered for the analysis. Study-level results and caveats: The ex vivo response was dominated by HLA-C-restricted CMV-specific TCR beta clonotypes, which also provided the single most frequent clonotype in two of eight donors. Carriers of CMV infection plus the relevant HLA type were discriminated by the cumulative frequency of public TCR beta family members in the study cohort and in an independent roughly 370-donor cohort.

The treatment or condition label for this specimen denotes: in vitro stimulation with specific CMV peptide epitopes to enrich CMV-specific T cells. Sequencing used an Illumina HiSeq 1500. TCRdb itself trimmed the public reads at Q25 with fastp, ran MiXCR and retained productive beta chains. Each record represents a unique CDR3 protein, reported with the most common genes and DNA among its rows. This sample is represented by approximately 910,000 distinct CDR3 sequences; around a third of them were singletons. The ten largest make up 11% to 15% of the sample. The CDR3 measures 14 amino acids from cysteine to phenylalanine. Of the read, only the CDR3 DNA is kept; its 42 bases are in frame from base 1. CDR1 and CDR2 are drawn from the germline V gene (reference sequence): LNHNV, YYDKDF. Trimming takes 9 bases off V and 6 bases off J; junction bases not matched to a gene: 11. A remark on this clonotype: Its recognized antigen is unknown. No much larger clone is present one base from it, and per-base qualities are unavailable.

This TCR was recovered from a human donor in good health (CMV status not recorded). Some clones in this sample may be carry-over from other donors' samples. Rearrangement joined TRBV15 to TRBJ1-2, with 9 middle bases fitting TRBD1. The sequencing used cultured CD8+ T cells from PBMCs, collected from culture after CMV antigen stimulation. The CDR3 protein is CATSIYRDRDGYTF. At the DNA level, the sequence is TGTGCCACGTCAATCTACCGGGACAGGGATGGCTACACCTTC.